Listed here are 25 T cell receptor beta chains from one sample, sequenced in a study of human T cells and chemical hapten exposure. Whole blood, unfractionated, served as the material for total RNA extraction. Each CDR3 protein gets one entry after TCRdb re-called the 5' RACE reads with MiXCR. The sample shows about 81,000 distinct CDR3 sequences, around 15% of them seen only once. Every receptor here comes from a female donor in good health.

The CDR3 loop reads CAKDPGRYNEQFF. The CDR3 nucleotides read TGTGCCAAGGACCCGGGGCGATACAATGAGCAGTTCTTC. V and J are TRBV25-1 and TRBJ2-1, with D perhaps given as TRBD1 or TRBD2 (5 bases each). Germline values: CDR1 MGHDK, CDR2 SYGVNS. Between the trimmed V and J ends, which lost 10 bases and 4 bases, there was a span of 14 bases. The CDR3 runs to 13 residues.

This clonotype has at least ten counts. The V gene is TRBV2, the J gene TRBJ2-5, with 9 bases lining up with TRBD1. The germline V gene encodes CDR1 SNHLY and CDR2 FYNNEI. J lost 4 bases, V lost 5 bases, and 5 bases had no gene match. The CDR3 runs to 14 residues. DNA of the CDR3: TGTGCCAGCAGTCCGGGACAGGGTCGAGAGACCCAGTACTTC. Translating it yields CASSPGQGRETQYF.

Concerning this clonotype itself: The junction departs from germline at one end; a sequencing error may be responsible. This chain joins TRBV3-1 and TRBJ1-2; D is possibly TRBD1 (5 bases). The CDR3 has 12 residues. Germline V gene data show CDR1 as LGHDT and CDR2 as YNNKEL (reference sequence). The CDR3 region is CASSQADSPSRF. CDR3 in DNA: TGTGCCAGCAGCCAAGCCGACAGCCCATCCAGGTTC.

This clonotype has only a few counts. The V gene is TRBV20-1, the J gene TRBJ2-7; possibly TRBD1 for D (6 bases). Between the trimmed V and J ends, which lost 3 bases and 7 bases, there was a span of 19 bases. The CDR3 covers 14 residues. Germline assignment: CDR1 DFQATT and CDR2 SNEGSKA (reference sequence). The CDR3 coding sequence is TGCAGTGCTAGCACAGGGCTAATTCCCGCAGAGCAGTACTTC. Its translation is CSASTGLIPAEQYF.

The J gene is TRBJ2-1, the V gene TRBV12-3 or TRBV12-4; 8 bases align to TRBD1. CDR3 length: 16 amino acids. With V trimmed by 5 bases and J by 1 base, 7 bases remained unmatched. CDR3 region: CASSPPGQASYNEQFF. The CDR3 bases are TGTGCCAGCAGTCCGCCGGGACAGGCTTCCTACAATGAGCAGTTCTTC.

The CDR3 is CSARGTDRAYRYNEQFF. Written as DNA, the CDR3 is TGCAGTGCTAGAGGAACAGATCGGGCCTACCGCTACAATGAGCAGTTCTTC. The chain employs TRBV20-1 and TRBJ2-1; no definite D call. Trimming took 1 base from V and 3 from J, leaving 19 bases between them. Germline-derived CDR1 and CDR2 are DFQATT and SNEGSKA (reference sequence). This CDR3 has 17 residues.

This clonotype was seen a few times. The V gene is TRBV5-5, the J gene TRBJ1-1, with 7 bases aligning to TRBD1. Germline CDR1 reads SGHKS; CDR2 reads YYEKEE (reference sequence). V shed 4 bases and J 4 bases; nucleotides not matched to a gene: 7. The length of the CDR3 is 14 residues. Written as DNA, the CDR3 is TGTGCCAGCAGCCCACAGGGGCATTTCACTGAAGCTTTCTTT. Encoded protein: CASSPQGHFTEAFF.

This clonotype occurred a few times. The chain couples TRBV4-2 to TRBJ2-3, with TRBD1 identical over 8 bases. The CDR3 has 17 residues. Germline V gene data show CDR1 as LGHNA and CDR2 as YNFKEQ. J was trimmed by 4 bases and V by 0 bases; bases with no gene match: 9. For the CDR3, the DNA is TGTGCCAGCAGCCAAGAAGACAGGGGAGGTTCTGCAGATACGCAGTATTTT. Translation gives CASSQEDRGGSADTQYF.

This chain connects TRBV6-5 to TRBJ2-3; perhaps TRBD2 as D (6 bases). V dropped 6 bases and J dropped 0 bases, with 13 bases sitting between them. The CDR3 extends over 15 amino acids. Germline V gives CDR1 MNHEY, CDR2 SVGAGI. CDR3 bases: TGTGCCAGCAGACTTAGCGGAGCTAGCACAGATACGCAGTATTTT. It yields the protein CASRLSGASTDTQYF.

The chain has TRBV19 and TRBJ2-2; D not resolved. The germline V gene has CDR1 LNHDA and CDR2 SQIVND (reference sequence). This CDR3 is 14 amino acids long. V shed 7 bases and J shed 4 bases, with 13 bases lying between them. DNA for the CDR3: TGTGCCAGTAAATTTGCGGAACCCACCGGGGAGCTGTTTTTT. This codes for CASKFAEPTGELFF.

This clonotype was counted between two and nine times. This chain connects TRBV6-5 to TRBJ1-1, with a possible D match to TRBD1 (5 bases). Trimming pared 8 bases from V and 1 base from J, leaving 17 bases between. The CDR3 contains 15 residues. The V gene's germline CDR1 is MNHEY and CDR2 SVGAGI. The CDR3 region has the DNA TGTGCCAGCTCCCCGAGTGCTGGGGGGAACACTGAAGCTTTCTTT. It translates to CASSPSAGGNTEAFF.

This clonotype was observed a few times. This chain links TRBV9 with TRBJ2-7; D may be TRBD2 (7 bases). The V gene's germline CDR1 is SGDLS and CDR2 YYNGEE. CDR3 length: 16 residues. Trimming took off 4 bases at V and 6 bases at J, with 23 bases between the two ends. The CDR3: CASSPLGGRVDSEQYF. The CDR3 DNA is TGTGCCAGCAGCCCATTGGGGGGGCGAGTAGATAGCGAGCAGTACTTC.

The rearrangement joins TRBV24-1 to TRBJ1-2; TRBD1 is a possible D gene (5 bases). The germline CDR1 and CDR2 sequences are KGHDR and SFDVKD. This CDR3 spans 13 amino acids. Deletions cut 6 bases from V and 4 bases from J, with 11 bases between. In DNA, the CDR3 is TGTGCCACCAGTACAGGACCATTCTATGGCTACACCTTC. It is translated as CATSTGPFYGYTF.

The chain combines TRBV6-5 with TRBJ1-1; D is perhaps TRBD1 (5 bases). The CDR3 loop spans 15 amino acids. V was cut by 6 bases and J by 0 bases, with 14 bases left in between. In germline, CDR1 is MNHEY, CDR2 SVGAGI. CDR3 in DNA: TGTGCCAGCAGCCGGGGGGACTTCATGAACACTGAAGCTTTCTTT. Translating it yields CASSRGDFMNTEAFF.

The J gene is TRBJ1-5, the V gene TRBV27; D gene ambiguous. This CDR3 has 14 residues. Germline-derived CDR1 and CDR2 are MNHEY and SMNVEV (reference sequence). The V and J ends lost 3 bases and 1 base respectively, with 7 bases between them. In nucleotides, the CDR3 is TGTGCCAGCAGTTTGCGGCAGAGCAATCAGCCCCAGCATTTT. The encoded protein is CASSLRQSNQPQHF.

This clonotype came up a few times. The chain links TRBV6-5 to TRBJ2-1; a weak D match, TRBD2 (6 bases). Germline V lookup: CDR1 MNHEY, CDR2 SVGAGI. Trimming shortened V by 0 bases and J by 7 bases, and 19 bases separated the two germline ends. This CDR3 region has 17 residues. The CDR3 loop is CASSYSRLVRGGNEQFF. CDR3 in DNA: TGTGCCAGCAGTTACTCGAGGCTAGTGAGGGGAGGAAATGAGCAGTTCTTC.

This chain connects TRBV10-2 to TRBJ1-1; D possibly corresponds to TRBD1 (6 bases). The CDR3 length is 14 residues. Trimming stripped 4 bases from V and 1 base from J, with 10 bases between. Germline CDR1 reads WSHSY; CDR2 reads SAAADI. CDR3 protein: CASSASRGNTEAFF. The CDR3 coding sequence is TGCGCCAGCAGTGCGAGCAGGGGGAACACTGAAGCTTTCTTT.

The V and J genes are TRBV7-8 and TRBJ2-1; the D gene is possibly TRBD2 (5 bases). Trimming pared 3 bases from V and 5 bases from J, leaving 14 bases between. Germline values: CDR1 SGHVS, CDR2 FQNEAQ. This CDR3 region has 15 residues. For the CDR3, the DNA is TGTGCCAGCAGCTTTTTCCGGGGTAGAAACAATGAGCAGTTCTTC. It is translated as CASSFFRGRNNEQFF.

The chain links TRBV12-3 or TRBV12-4 to TRBJ1-2; D might be TRBD1 (6 bases). The V end lost 6 bases, the J end lost 0 bases, and 11 bases lay between the germline ends. The length of the CDR3 is 14 residues. CDR3 DNA sequence: TGTGCCAGCAGCCTTGGACAGACTAACTATGGCTACACCTTC. Amino acid sequence: CASSLGQTNYGYTF.

The rearrangement links TRBV5-1 to TRBJ1-3, with a possible D match to TRBD1 (5 bases). Germline V gene data show CDR1 as SGHRS and CDR2 as YFSETQ. Deletions cut 4 bases from V and 0 bases from J, with 14 bases between. This CDR3 is built from 16 residues. The CDR3 here is CASSKGAVHSGNTIYF. The CDR3 DNA reads TGCGCCAGCAGCAAAGGGGCGGTTCACTCTGGAAACACCATATATTTT.

This clonotype was detected a few times. The chain combines TRBV6-6 with TRBJ1-2; the match to TRBD1 covers 7 bases. Trimming at V came to 6 bases and at J to 2 bases, leaving 6 bases not matched to a gene. The germline CDR1 and CDR2 sequences are MNHNY and SVGAGI (reference sequence). The CDR3 consists of 14 residues. The CDR3 loop is CASRIGRGNYGYTF. The CDR3 bases are TGTGCCAGCAGGATAGGCAGGGGGAACTATGGCTACACCTTC.

V usage is TRBV12-5 and J usage is TRBJ2-2; 10 nucleotides agree with TRBD2. The V gene's germline CDR1 is LGHNT and CDR2 FRNRAP. The CDR3 runs to 18 residues. The junction had 16 bases not matched to a gene; V was cut back by 7 bases and J by 5 bases. This CDR3 reads CASVLGSGGADWTGELFF. DNA for the CDR3: TGTGCTAGTGTTCTTGGGAGCGGGGGGGCTGACTGGACCGGGGAGCTGTTTTTT.

The chain carries TRBV7-2 and TRBJ2-2; possibly TRBD2 for D (6 bases). Between the trimmed V and J ends, which lost 4 bases and 0 bases, there was a span of 12 bases. The germline V gene encodes CDR1 SGHTA and CDR2 FQGNSA. This CDR3 region has 16 residues. The CDR3 spells CASSYGRGANTGELFF. As DNA, the CDR3 is TGTGCCAGCAGCTACGGGCGGGGCGCGAACACCGGGGAGCTGTTTTTT.

There are a few counts of this clonotype. V is TRBV5-6 and J is TRBJ2-1; unclear D gene. Between the trimmed V and J ends, which lost 0 bases and 6 bases, there was a span of 13 bases. The CDR3 contains 15 residues. Germline lookup yields CDR1 SGHDT and CDR2 YYEEEE. CDR3 sequence: CASSLEQYVINEQFF. The CDR3 DNA reads as TGTGCCAGCAGCTTGGAACAGTACGTCATCAATGAGCAGTTCTTC.

This clonotype was seen a few times. The genes are TRBV6-5 and TRBJ1-3; D gene unclear. Germline CDR1 MNHEY, CDR2 SVGAGI. The CDR3 is 14 amino acids. The germline V and J ends were trimmed by 2 bases and 2 bases, with 7 bases remaining between them. DNA of the CDR3: TGTGCCAGCAGTTACGCCGGGACTGGAAACACCATATATTTT. It yields the protein CASSYAGTGNTIYF.